This T cell receptor (beta chain) was observed in a study of CD4+ T cells in melanoma. Clones were read by immunoSEQ multiplex PCR, and TCRdb kept only the in-frame ones, dropping some. Of approximately 9,500 clones listed, 50% to 70% are singletons. On this clone itself: The antigen is not known.

Study observations and caveats: A reported correlation linked neoantigen-specific CD4+ T cells to CD8+, macrophage and B cell function.

The sequenced material came from cells from a culture (not recorded whether cultured in vitro). This TCR came from a human donor with melanoma.

The CDR3 loop is CASSLTGLAGADTQYF. The CDR3 DNA follows: TGTGCCAGCAGCTTAACGGGACTAGCGGGGGCGGATACGCAGTATTTT. This chain connects TRBV7-9 to TRBJ2-3, with 14 bases identical to TRBD2. CDR3 length: 16 amino acids. V shed 2 bases and J 6 bases; nucleotides not matched to a gene: 4. Germline loops: CDR1 SEHNR, CDR2 FQNEAQ (reference sequence).